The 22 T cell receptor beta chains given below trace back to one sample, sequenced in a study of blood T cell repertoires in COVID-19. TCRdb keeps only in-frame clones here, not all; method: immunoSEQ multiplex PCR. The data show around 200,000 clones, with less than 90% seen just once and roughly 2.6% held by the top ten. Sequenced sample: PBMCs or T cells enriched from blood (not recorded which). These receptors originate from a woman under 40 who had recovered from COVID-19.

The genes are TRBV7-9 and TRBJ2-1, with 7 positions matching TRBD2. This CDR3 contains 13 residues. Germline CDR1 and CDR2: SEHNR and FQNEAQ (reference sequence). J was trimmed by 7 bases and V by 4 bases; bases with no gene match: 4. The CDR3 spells CASSSHSGNEQFF. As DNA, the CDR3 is TGTGCCAGCAGCTCTCATAGCGGGAATGAGCAGTTCTTC. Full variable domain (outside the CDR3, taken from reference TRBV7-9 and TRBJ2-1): DTGVSQNPRHKITKRGQNVTFRCDPISEHNRLYWYRQTLGQGPEFLTYFQNEAQLEKSRLLSDRFSAERPKGSFSTLEIQRTEQGDSAMYLCASSSHSGNEQFFGPGTRLTVL.

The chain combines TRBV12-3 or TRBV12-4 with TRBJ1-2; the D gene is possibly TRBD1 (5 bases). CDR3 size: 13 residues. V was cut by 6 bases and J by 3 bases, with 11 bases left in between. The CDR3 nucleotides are TGTGCCAGCAGGGCAGGGTTTGACTATGGCTACACCTTC. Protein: CASRAGFDYGYTF.

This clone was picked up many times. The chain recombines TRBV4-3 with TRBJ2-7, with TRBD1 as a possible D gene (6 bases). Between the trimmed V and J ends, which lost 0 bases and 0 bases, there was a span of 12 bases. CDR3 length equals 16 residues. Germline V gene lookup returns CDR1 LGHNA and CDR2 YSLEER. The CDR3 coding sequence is TGCGCCAGCAGCCAAGAAAAGGGGGATAGCTCCTACGAGCAGTACTTC. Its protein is CASSQEKGDSSYEQYF.

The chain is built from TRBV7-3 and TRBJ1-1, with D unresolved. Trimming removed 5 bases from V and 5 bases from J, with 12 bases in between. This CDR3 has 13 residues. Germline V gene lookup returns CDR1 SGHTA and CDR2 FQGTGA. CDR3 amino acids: CASSHHSRTEAFF. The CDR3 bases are TGTGCCAGCAGCCACCACTCTAGAACTGAAGCTTTCTTT. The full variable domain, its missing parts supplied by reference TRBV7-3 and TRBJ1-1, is GAGVSQTPSNKVTEKGKYVELRCDPISGHTALYWYRQSLGQGPEFLIYFQGTGAADDSGLPNDRFFAVRPEGSVSTLKIQRTERGDSAVYLCASSHHSRTEAFFGQGTRLTVV.

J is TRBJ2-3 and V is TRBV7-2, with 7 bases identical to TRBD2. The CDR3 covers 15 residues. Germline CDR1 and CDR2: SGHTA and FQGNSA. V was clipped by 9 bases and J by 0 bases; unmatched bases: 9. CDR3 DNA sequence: TGTGCCAGTAGACGCGTCGGGGGGAGCACAGATACGCAGTATTTT. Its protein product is CASRRVGGSTDTQYF.

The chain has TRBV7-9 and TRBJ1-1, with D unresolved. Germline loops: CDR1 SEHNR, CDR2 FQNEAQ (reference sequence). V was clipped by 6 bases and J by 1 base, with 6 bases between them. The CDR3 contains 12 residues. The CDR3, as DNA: TGTGCCAGCAGTACCGGGAACACTGAAGCTTTCTTT. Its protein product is CASSTGNTEAFF.

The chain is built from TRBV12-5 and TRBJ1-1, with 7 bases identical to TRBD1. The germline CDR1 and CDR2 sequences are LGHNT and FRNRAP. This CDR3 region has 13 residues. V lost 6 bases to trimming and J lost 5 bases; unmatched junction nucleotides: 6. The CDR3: CASGQIRGTEAFF. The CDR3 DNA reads TGTGCTAGTGGCCAAATCAGGGGGACTGAAGCTTTCTTT.

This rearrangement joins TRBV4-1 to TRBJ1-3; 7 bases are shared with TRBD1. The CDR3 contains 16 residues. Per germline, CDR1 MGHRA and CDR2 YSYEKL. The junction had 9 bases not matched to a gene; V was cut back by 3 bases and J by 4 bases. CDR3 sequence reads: CASSQTLTGDGNTIYF. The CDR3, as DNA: TGCGCCAGCAGCCAGACCCTTACAGGGGACGGAAACACCATATATTTT.

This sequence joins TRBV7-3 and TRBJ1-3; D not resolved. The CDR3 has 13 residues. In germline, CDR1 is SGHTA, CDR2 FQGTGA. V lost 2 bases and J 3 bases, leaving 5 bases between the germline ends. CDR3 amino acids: CASSLFNGNTIYF. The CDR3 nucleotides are TGTGCCAGCAGCTTATTTAATGGAAACACCATATATTTT.

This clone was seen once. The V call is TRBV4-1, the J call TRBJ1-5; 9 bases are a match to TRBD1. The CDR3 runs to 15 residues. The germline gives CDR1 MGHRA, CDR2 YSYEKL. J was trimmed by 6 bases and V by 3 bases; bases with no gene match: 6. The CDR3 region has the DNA TGCGCCAGCAGCCACCTATCGACAGGGGGTCAGCCCCAGCATTTT. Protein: CASSHLSTGGQPQHF.

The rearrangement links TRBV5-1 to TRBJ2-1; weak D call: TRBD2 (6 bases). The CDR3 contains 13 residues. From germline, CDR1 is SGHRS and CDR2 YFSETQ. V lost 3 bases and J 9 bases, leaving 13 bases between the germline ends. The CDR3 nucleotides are TGCGCCAGCAGCTCTGGGGGGAAGGCTGAGCAGTTCTTC. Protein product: CASSSGGKAEQFF.

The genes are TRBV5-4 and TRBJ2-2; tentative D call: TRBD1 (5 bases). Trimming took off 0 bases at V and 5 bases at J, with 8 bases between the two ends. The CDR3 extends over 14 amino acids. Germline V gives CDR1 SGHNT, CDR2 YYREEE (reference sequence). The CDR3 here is CASSLEGVTGELFF. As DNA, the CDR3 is TGTGCCAGCAGCTTGGAAGGGGTTACCGGGGAGCTGTTTTTT.

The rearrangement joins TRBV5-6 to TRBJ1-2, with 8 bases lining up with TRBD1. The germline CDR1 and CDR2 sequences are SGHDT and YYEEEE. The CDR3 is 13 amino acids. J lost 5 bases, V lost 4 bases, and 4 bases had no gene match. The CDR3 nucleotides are TGTGCCAGCAGCCCAGACAGGGGATATGGCTACACCTTC. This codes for CASSPDRGYGYTF.

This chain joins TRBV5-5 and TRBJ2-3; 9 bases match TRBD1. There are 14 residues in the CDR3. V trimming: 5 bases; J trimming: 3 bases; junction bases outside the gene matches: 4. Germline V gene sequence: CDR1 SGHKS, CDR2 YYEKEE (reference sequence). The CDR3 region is CASSGQGRTDTQYF. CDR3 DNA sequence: TGTGCCAGCAGTGGACAGGGGAGGACAGATACGCAGTATTTT.

CDR3 sequence reads: CASSQVRGSPLHF. The CDR3 DNA reads as TGTGCCAGCAGCCAAGTCAGGGGATCACCCCTCCACTTT. The rearrangement links TRBV14 to TRBJ1-6; D is possibly TRBD1 (6 bases). The CDR3 runs 13 residues. Germline loops: CDR1 SGHDN, CDR2 FVKESK. The V gene lost 1 base and the J gene lost 10 bases, with 8 bases spanning the gap.

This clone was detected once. This CDR3 reads CASSGPLKNTEAFF. In nucleotides, the CDR3 is TGCGCCAGCAGCGGTCCACTCAAGAACACTGAAGCTTTCTTT. This chain connects TRBV4-1 to TRBJ1-1; no definite D call. Germline loops: CDR1 MGHRA, CDR2 YSYEKL. V dropped 5 bases and J dropped 1 base, with 11 bases sitting between them. CDR3 length: 14 amino acids.

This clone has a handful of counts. CDR3 nucleotides: TGTGCCAGCAGTGAAAATGACAGGGGGCAGGGTGGCTACACCTTC. This codes for CASSENDRGQGGYTF. The V and J genes are TRBV2 and TRBJ1-2, with 10 bases identical to TRBD1. The trim removed 2 bases at V and 7 bases at J, leaving 7 bases unmatched. The CDR3 runs 15 residues. Germline-derived CDR1 and CDR2 are SNHLY and FYNNEI.

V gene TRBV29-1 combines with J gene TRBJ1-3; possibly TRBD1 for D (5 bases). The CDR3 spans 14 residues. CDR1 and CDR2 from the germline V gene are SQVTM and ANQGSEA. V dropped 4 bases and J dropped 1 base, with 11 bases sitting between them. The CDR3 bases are TGCAGCGTTGTCCCGACAGAATCTGGAAACACCATATATTTT. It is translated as CSVVPTESGNTIYF.

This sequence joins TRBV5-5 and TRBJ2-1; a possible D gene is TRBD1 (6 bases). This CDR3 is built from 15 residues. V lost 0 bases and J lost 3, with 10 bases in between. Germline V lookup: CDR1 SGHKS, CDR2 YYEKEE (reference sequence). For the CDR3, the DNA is TGTGCCAGCAGCTTGGAGGGACATAACTACAATGAGCAGTTCTTC. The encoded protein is CASSLEGHNYNEQFF.

CDR3 sequence (DNA): TGTGCCAGTAGTCACGGGGACTCTAGCACAGATACGCAGTATTTT. This translates into CASSHGDSSTDTQYF. The chain links TRBV19 to TRBJ2-3, with D perhaps TRBD2 (6 bases). The CDR3 runs 15 residues. Trimming took off 5 bases at V and 0 bases at J, with 12 bases between the two ends. CDR1 is LNHDA and CDR2 is SQIVND in the germline V gene (reference sequence).

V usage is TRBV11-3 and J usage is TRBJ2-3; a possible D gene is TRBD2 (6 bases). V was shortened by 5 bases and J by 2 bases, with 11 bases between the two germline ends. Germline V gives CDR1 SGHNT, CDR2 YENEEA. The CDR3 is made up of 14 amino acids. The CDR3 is CASSPGTYTDTQYF. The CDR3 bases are TGTGCCAGCAGCCCCGGGACTTACACAGATACGCAGTATTTT.

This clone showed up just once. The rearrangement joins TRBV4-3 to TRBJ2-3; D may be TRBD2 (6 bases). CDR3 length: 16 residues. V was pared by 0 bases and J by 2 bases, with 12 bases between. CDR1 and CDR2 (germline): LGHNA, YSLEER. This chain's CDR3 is CASSQELAGYTDTQYF. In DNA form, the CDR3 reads TGCGCCAGCAGCCAAGAGCTGGCGGGGTACACAGATACGCAGTATTTT.